This TCR beta chain was captured by sequencing in a study of T cell changes during pregnancy in multiple sclerosis. Clones were sequenced by immunoSEQ multiplex PCR, and TCRdb holds only the in-frame ones, with some missing. The repertoire consists of about 47,000 clones, with roughly 90% occurring once and the leading ten covering under 2%. CDR3 size: 19 residues. The ends were cut back, 0 bases at V and 0 bases at J, with 15 bases in the middle. The germline V gene has CDR1 LNHNV and CDR2 YYDKDF (reference sequence). The rearrangement joins TRBV15 to TRBJ1-6, with D perhaps TRBD1 (6 bases). Sequenced material: peripheral blood, taken in the first trimester of pregnancy. The TCR sequence derives from a female donor with multiple sclerosis, enrolled in a pregnancy study. The CDR3 coding sequence is TGTGCCACCAGCAGAGATCTCGACAGGCTAAGCTCCTATAATTCACCCCTCCACTTT. Its protein is CATSRDLDRLSSYNSPLHF.